The 19 T cell receptor beta chains reported below all come from one sample, sequenced in a study of control samples from healthy donors and cancer patients. Some clones are missing from TCRdb's copy, which holds only in-frame ones; the method was immunoSEQ multiplex PCR. This repertoire shows over 150,000 clones, over 90% found once; its top ten account for approximately 0.97%. The sample comprised blood. Receptor source: a woman in her 30s in good health.

The chain carries TRBV7-3 and TRBJ1-1; D might be TRBD1 (5 bases). V lost 5 bases and J 4 bases, leaving 11 bases between the germline ends. The CDR3 runs to 13 residues. Germline V CDR1 and CDR2: SGHTA, FQGTGA. The CDR3 DNA sequence: TGTGCCAGCAGCGCTGGGGGTTTCACTGAAGCTTTCTTT. This encodes CASSAGGFTEAFF.

This sequence joins TRBV5-4 and TRBJ2-5; 9 bases are a match to TRBD1. Germline loops: CDR1 SGHNT, CDR2 YYREEE (reference sequence). J gave up 4 bases and V 4 bases, and 5 bases lay outside the gene matches. The CDR3 extends over 14 amino acids. The CDR3 bases are TGTGCCAGCAGCGACAGGGGGGGAGGAGAGACCCAGTACTTC. This encodes CASSDRGGGETQYF.

This chain links TRBV7-8 with TRBJ2-1, with TRBD2 matching over 14 bases. The CDR3 covers 18 residues. Germline V gene data show CDR1 as SGHVS and CDR2 as FQNEAQ. The J segment lost 0 bases and the V segment lost 5 bases, leaving 6 bases of the junction unmatched. The CDR3 region has the DNA TGTGCCAGCAGCCTGGGACTAGCGGGAGCCGCCTCCTACAATGAGCAGTTCTTC. Amino acids: CASSLGLAGAASYNEQFF.

The V call is TRBV15, the J call TRBJ1-1; D not resolved. V was pared by 3 bases and J by 0 bases, with 5 bases between. The CDR3 runs 13 residues. Germline assignment: CDR1 LNHNV and CDR2 YYDKDF (reference sequence). Written as DNA, the CDR3 is TGTGCCACCAGCAGGAGTTTGAACACTGAAGCTTTCTTT. Translated, it gives CATSRSLNTEAFF. Drawing the rest from reference TRBV15 and TRBJ1-1, the complete variable domain is DAMVIQNPRYQVTQFGKPVTLSCSQTLNHNVMYWYQQKSSQAPKLLFHYYDKDFNNEADTPDNFQSRRPNTSFCFLDIRSPGLGDTAMYLCATSRSLNTEAFFGQGTRLTVV.

This rearrangement joins TRBV30 to TRBJ2-1, with 8 bases matching TRBD2. The J segment lost 7 bases and the V segment lost 3 bases, leaving 8 bases of the junction unmatched. In germline, CDR1 is GTSNPN, CDR2 SVGIG (reference sequence). The CDR3 contains 14 residues. The CDR3 DNA is TGTGCCTGGAGGTCGGGACTAGTCGAGAATGAGCAGTTCTTC. Translation: CAWRSGLVENEQFF.

V usage is TRBV14 and J usage is TRBJ2-7; 7 positions match TRBD1. V gave up 6 bases and J gave up 5 bases; unmatched junction bases: 7. The CDR3 length is 13 residues. Germline V CDR1 and CDR2: SGHDN, FVKESK. The CDR3, as DNA: TGTGCCAGCAGGCAGACAGGGATCGACGAGCAGTACTTC. Translated: CASRQTGIDEQYF.

Details on this clone: Other DNA sequences in the sample encode the same CDR3. The chain couples TRBV7-9 to TRBJ1-2; D is ambiguous. Germline V gene lookup returns CDR1 SEHNR and CDR2 FQNEAQ (reference sequence). The CDR3 consists of 11 residues. Trimming took off 3 bases at V and 3 bases at J, with 2 bases between the two ends. This CDR3 reads CASSLDYGYTF. The DNA for the CDR3 is TGTGCCAGCAGCTTGGACTATGGCTACACCTTC.

The sample holds one count of this clone. The chain recombines TRBV27 with TRBJ2-1; D call uncertain. Germline lookup yields CDR1 MNHEY and CDR2 SMNVEV (reference sequence). The CDR3 covers 14 residues. Trimming took off 0 bases at V and 4 bases at J, with 7 bases between the two ends. CDR3 DNA: TGTGCCAGCAGTTTATCGGGAACATACAATGAGCAGTTCTTC. Encoded protein: CASSLSGTYNEQFF.

V usage is TRBV19 and J usage is TRBJ1-6; D is unclear. V lost 5 bases to trimming and J lost 7 bases, with 6 bases between them. The germline CDR1 and CDR2 sequences are LNHDA and SQIVND (reference sequence). This CDR3 has 12 amino acids. The CDR3 region has the DNA TGTGCCAGTAGTCTGGGAAATTCACCCCTCCACTTT. This sequence encodes CASSLGNSPLHF.

The chain uses TRBV5-8 and TRBJ2-7; 10 bases are a match to TRBD1. V gave up 3 bases and J gave up 2 bases; unmatched junction bases: 8. The V gene's germline CDR1 is SGHTS and CDR2 YDEGEE. CDR3 length: 16 residues. The CDR3 reads CASSSDRGPRPYEQYF. The DNA of the CDR3 is TGTGCCAGCAGCTCTGACAGGGGGCCTCGACCCTACGAGCAGTACTTC.

The chain employs TRBV12-3 or TRBV12-4 and TRBJ1-1, with D possibly matching TRBD1 (5 bases). V lost 4 bases to trimming and J lost 11 bases, with 14 bases between them. CDR3 length: 12 residues. CDR3 nucleotides: TGTGCCAGCAGTTACGGGGGGACGAGGGCTTTCTTT. It translates to CASSYGGTRAFF.

The chain recombines TRBV10-3 with TRBJ2-1, with 9 positions matching TRBD1. The CDR3 is made up of 15 amino acids. Germline CDR1 is ENHRY and CDR2 is SYGVKD. The ends lost 4 bases at V and 2 bases at J; junction bases unmatched: 3. The CDR3 here is CAISGDRDTYNEQFF. CDR3 nucleotides: TGTGCCATCAGTGGGGACAGGGACACCTACAATGAGCAGTTCTTC.

The chain has TRBV15 and TRBJ1-2; D not resolved. This CDR3 is built from 12 residues. CDR1 and CDR2 (germline): LNHNV, YYDKDF (reference sequence). V gave up 0 bases and J gave up 3 bases, with 2 bases separating them. The CDR3 sequence: CATSRDDYGYTF. In nucleotides, the CDR3 is TGTGCCACCAGCAGAGATGACTATGGCTACACCTTC.

The CDR3 protein is CASREGATNEKLFF. DNA of the CDR3: TGTGCCAGCAGGGAGGGTGCAACTAATGAAAAACTGTTTTTT. This chain uses TRBV6-5 with TRBJ1-4, with D unresolved. CDR1 and CDR2 (germline): MNHEY, SVGAGI. CDR3 length: 14 amino acids. Trimming left V 6 bases short and J 0 bases short, with 8 bases between.

The chain combines TRBV11-2 with TRBJ1-1; no definite D call. V was pared by 2 bases and J by 3 bases, with 4 bases between. The CDR3 totals 12 residues. Germline V CDR1 and CDR2: SGHAT, FQNNGV. The CDR3 region has the DNA TGTGCCAGCAGCTTAAAGCACACTGAAGCTTTCTTT. Residues: CASSLKHTEAFF.

On this clone: The same CDR3 also results from other DNA sequences found in this sample. This rearrangement joins TRBV7-3 to TRBJ2-7, with D hard to call. The CDR3 totals 13 residues. Trimming pared 0 bases from V and 6 bases from J, leaving 9 bases between. Germline values: CDR1 SGHTA, CDR2 FQGTGA. CDR3 sequence: CASSLTGTGEQYF. The CDR3 coding sequence is TGTGCCAGCAGCTTAACGGGCACGGGCGAGCAGTACTTC.

V usage is TRBV10-2 and J usage is TRBJ1-4; the match to TRBD1 covers 10 bases. Germline-derived CDR1 and CDR2 are WSHSY and SAAADI. The CDR3 contains 14 residues. V lost 6 bases, J lost 5 bases, and 3 bases stayed unmatched. The CDR3 DNA sequence: TGCGCCAGCAGCAGGGGACAGGGGAATGAAAAACTGTTTTTT. Translating gives CASSRGQGNEKLFF.

The J gene is TRBJ1-1, the V gene TRBV5-4; D is uncertain. The CDR3 sequence is 13 residues long. Germline CDR1 and CDR2: SGHNT and YYREEE (reference sequence). V was trimmed by 6 bases and J by 5 bases, leaving 14 bases between them. The CDR3 nucleotides are TGTGCCAGCACCACCTTGGGTAGGACTGAAGCTTTCTTT. Translated: CASTTLGRTEAFF.

The J gene is TRBJ1-1, the V gene TRBV7-9, with D perhaps matching TRBD1 (6 bases). V gave up 4 bases and J gave up 4 bases, with 13 bases separating them. The CDR3 totals 14 residues. Germline assignment: CDR1 SEHNR and CDR2 FQNEAQ (reference sequence). CDR3 loop: CASSSDRFRTEAFF. The CDR3 DNA reads as TGTGCCAGCAGCTCAGACAGGTTTCGCACTGAAGCTTTCTTT.